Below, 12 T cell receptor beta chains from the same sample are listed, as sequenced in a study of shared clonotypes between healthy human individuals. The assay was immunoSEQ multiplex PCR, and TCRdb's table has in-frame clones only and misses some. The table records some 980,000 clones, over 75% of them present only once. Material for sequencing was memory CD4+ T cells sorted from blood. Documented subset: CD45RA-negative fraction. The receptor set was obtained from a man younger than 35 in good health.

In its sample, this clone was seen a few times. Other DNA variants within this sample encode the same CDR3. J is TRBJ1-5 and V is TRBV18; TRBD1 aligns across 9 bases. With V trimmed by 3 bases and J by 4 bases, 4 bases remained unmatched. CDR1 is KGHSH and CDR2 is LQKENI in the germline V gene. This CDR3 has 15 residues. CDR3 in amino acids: CASSPDRGGNQPQHF. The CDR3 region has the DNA TGTGCCAGCTCACCGGACAGGGGAGGAAATCAGCCCCAGCATTTT.

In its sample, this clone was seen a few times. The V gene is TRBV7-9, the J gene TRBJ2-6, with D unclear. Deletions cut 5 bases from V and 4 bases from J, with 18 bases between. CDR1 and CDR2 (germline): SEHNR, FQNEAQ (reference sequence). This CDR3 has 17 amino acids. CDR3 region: CASSVISPLSGANVLTF. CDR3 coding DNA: TGTGCCAGCAGCGTTATAAGTCCGCTCTCCGGGGCCAACGTCCTGACTTTC. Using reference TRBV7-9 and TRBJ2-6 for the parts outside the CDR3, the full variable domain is DTGVSQNPRHKITKRGQNVTFRCDPISEHNRLYWYRQTLGQGPEFLTYFQNEAQLEKSRLLSDRFSAERPKGSFSTLEIQRTEQGDSAMYLCASSVISPLSGANVLTFGAGSRLTVL.

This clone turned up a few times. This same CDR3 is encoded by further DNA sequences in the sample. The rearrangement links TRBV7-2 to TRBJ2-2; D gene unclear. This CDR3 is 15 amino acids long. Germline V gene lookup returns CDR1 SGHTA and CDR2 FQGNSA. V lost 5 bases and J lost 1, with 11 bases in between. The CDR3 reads CASSPRRGNTGELFF. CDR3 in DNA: TGTGCCAGCAGCCCCCGCCGAGGGAACACCGGGGAGCTGTTTTTT.

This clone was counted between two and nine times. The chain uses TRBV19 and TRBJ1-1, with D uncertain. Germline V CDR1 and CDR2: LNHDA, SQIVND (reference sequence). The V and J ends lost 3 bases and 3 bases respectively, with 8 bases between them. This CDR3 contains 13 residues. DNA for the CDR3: TGTGCCAGTAGTATTGTCCAGGACACTGAAGCTTTCTTT. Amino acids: CASSIVQDTEAFF. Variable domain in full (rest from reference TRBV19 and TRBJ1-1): DGGITQSPKYLFRKEGQNVTLSCEQNLNHDAMYWYRQDPGQGLRLIYYSQIVNDFQKGDIAEGYSVSREKKESFPLTVTSAQKNPTAFYLCASSIVQDTEAFFGQGTRLTVV.

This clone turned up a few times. The CDR3 sequence is CAWSGGNQDNEQFF. Here the CDR3 DNA reads TGTGCCTGGAGTGGGGGGAACCAGGACAATGAGCAGTTCTTC. The rearrangement joins TRBV30 to TRBJ2-1, with D perhaps TRBD1 or TRBD2 (5 bases each). Germline-derived CDR1 and CDR2 are GTSNPN and SVGIG (reference sequence). This CDR3 region has 14 residues. V lost 1 base and J 5 bases, leaving 12 bases between the germline ends.

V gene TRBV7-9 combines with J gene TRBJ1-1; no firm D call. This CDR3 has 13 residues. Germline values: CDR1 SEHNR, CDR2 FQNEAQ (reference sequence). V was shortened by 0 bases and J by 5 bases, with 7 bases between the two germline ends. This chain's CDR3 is CASSLAARTEAFF. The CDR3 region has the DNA TGTGCCAGCAGCTTAGCCGCTCGTACTGAAGCTTTCTTT.

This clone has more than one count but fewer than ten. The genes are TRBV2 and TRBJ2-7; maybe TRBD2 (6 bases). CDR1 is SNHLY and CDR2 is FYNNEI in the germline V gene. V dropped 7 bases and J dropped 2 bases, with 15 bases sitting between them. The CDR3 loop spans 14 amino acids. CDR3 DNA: TGTGCCAGCACTCCAAGGCGGGACGCCTACGAGCAGTACTTC. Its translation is CASTPRRDAYEQYF.

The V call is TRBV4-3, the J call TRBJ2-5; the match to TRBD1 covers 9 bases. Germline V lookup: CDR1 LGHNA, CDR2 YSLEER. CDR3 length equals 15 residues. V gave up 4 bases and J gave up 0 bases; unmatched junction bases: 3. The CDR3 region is CASSPGDRDQETQYF. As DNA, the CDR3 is TGCGCCAGCAGCCCCGGGGACAGGGACCAAGAGACCCAGTACTTC.

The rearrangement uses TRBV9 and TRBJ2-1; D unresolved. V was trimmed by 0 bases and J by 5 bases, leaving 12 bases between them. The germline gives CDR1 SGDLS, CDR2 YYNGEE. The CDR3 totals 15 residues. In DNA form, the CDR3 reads TGTGCCAGCAGCGTAGGGGATAACTTTAACAATGAGCAGTTCTTC. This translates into CASSVGDNFNNEQFF.

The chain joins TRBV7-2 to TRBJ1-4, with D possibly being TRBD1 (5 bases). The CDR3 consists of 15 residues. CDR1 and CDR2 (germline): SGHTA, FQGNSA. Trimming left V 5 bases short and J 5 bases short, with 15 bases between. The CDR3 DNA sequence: TGTGCCAGCAGCCCTCGGGGACGGCAGAATGAAAAACTGTTTTTT. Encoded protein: CASSPRGRQNEKLFF.

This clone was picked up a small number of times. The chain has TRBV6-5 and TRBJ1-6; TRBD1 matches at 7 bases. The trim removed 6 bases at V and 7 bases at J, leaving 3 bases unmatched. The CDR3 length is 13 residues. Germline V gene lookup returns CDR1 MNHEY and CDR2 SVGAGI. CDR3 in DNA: TGTGCCAGCAGCGGACAGGCAAATTCACCCCTCCACTTT. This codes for CASSGQANSPLHF.

The CDR3 DNA is TGCAGTGGAGTCGGGGATACGCAGTATTTT. Amino acids: CSGVGDTQYF. V usage is TRBV20-1 and J usage is TRBJ2-3; D call uncertain. Trimming shortened V by 7 bases and J by 6 bases, and 8 bases separated the two germline ends. The CDR3 totals 10 residues. The germline V gene encodes CDR1 DFQATT and CDR2 SNEGSKA (reference sequence).